This T cell receptor beta chain derives from a study of identical twins. This CDR3 is built from 15 residues. J gave up 4 bases and V 2 bases, and 11 bases lay outside the gene matches. Germline V gene data show CDR1 as DFQATT and CDR2 as SNEGSKA (reference sequence). In its sample, this clonotype was seen a few times. Antigen unknown. The donor group consisted entirely of healthy Caucasians. General study points: Abundant cord blood beta clonotypes carried fewer insertions; memory repertoires showed none. Cross-sectional statistics underpinned the conclusions; the same donors were not followed.

The cDNA had a unique molecular identifier and a template-switch universal primer site. Each CDR3 protein gets one entry after TCRdb re-called the 5' RACE reads with MiXCR. The data contain some 320,000 distinct CDR3 sequences, 10% to 15% of them singletons. The sample also formed part of further work on yellow fever vaccine responses in identical twins.

What was sequenced was CD8+ T cells sorted from blood. The chain combines TRBV20-1 with TRBJ2-7, with TRBD1 matching 7 bases. The receptor was derived from a young woman in good health. CDR3 region: CSARNPTGSTYEQYF. CDR3 DNA: TGCAGTGCTAGAAATCCGACAGGGTCAACGTACGAGCAGTACTTC.